This paragraph covers one T cell receptor beta chain sequence. The antigen is unknown. CDR3 length: 15 residues. Looked up from germline, CDR1 is SQVTM and CDR2 is ANQGSEA. V gave up 6 bases and J gave up 6 bases; unmatched junction bases: 11. The sample belongs to a study of blood T cells in healthy people across ages. The wider study: The template switching approach captured approximately one barcoded beta molecule for every two T cells. Whole-study results and caveats: Total diversity from one million sequenced T cells was likely underestimated.

A second PCR, run for roughly 7 to 11 cycles, used a sample-barcoded 5' primer plus a J-beta primer mix. Researchers report that each sample yielded at least 3 million CDR3-containing paired-end reads. From the 5' RACE reads, TCRdb called clonotypes with MiXCR, one entry per CDR3 protein. The sample holds 380,000 or so distinct CDR3 sequences, about half seen once. The receptor comes from a man in his sixties in good health. The gene calls are TRBV29-1 and TRBJ2-1; TRBD2 agrees at 10 bases. Sequenced: blood. The CDR3 coding sequence is TGCAGCGTGAGGCCTAGCGGGAGCCCGTGCAATGAGCAGTTCTTC. It yields the protein CSVRPSGSPCNEQFF.